Below are 20 T cell receptor beta chains sequenced from a single sample in a study of T cell responses to AZD1222 COVID-19 vaccine (dated by TCRdb to about 2021). The time point label for this specimen denotes: baseline before first vaccination. Library method: the immunoSEQ multiplex PCR assay. Entries here come from immuneACCESS through TCRdb and include only in-frame sequences with V and J called. Some clones fail to appear in such tables; in the studies checked, an unresolved V gene covers under half of the shortfall, and the cause of the remainder is unknown. The sample has roughly 99,000 clones on record, approximately 90% of them singletons. Jointly, the top ten make up 3.5% to 4.5% of the sample. The sample consisted of peripheral blood, taken on day 0 of AZD1222 vaccination. The receptors were sampled from an adult in good health.

Only a few counts were recorded for this clone. The CDR3 spells CASSPAGTASSTDTQYF. DNA for the CDR3: TGCGCCAGCAGCCCGGCGGGGACCGCTTCTAGCACAGATACGCAGTATTTT. V gene TRBV5-1 combines with J gene TRBJ2-3; D perhaps matches TRBD2 (6 bases). V gave up 4 bases and J gave up 0 bases, with 18 bases separating them. The CDR3 loop spans 17 amino acids. Per germline, CDR1 SGHRS and CDR2 YFSETQ.

V gene TRBV3-1 (or the pseudogene TRBV3-2) combines with J gene TRBJ2-1, with 8 bases fitting TRBD2. There are 15 residues in the CDR3. CDR1 LGHDT and CDR2 YNNKEL come from the germline V gene (reference sequence). V gave up 5 bases and J gave up 3 bases; unmatched junction bases: 6. CDR3 sequence: CASSFGTRVYNEQFF. CDR3 nucleotide sequence: TGTGCCAGCAGCTTCGGGACTAGGGTCTACAATGAGCAGTTCTTC.

This clone occurred a few times. The rearrangement joins TRBV7-2 to TRBJ1-1; the D is unclear. Germline lookup yields CDR1 SGHTA and CDR2 FQGNSA. CDR3 length equals 15 residues. V lost 1 base, J lost 1 base, and 10 bases lay in between. Here the CDR3 reads CASSLGSTRNTEAFF. The CDR3 nucleotides are TGTGCCAGCAGCTTAGGGTCCACGAGGAACACTGAAGCTTTCTTT.

The chain recombines TRBV3-1 (or the pseudogene TRBV3-2) with TRBJ1-1; D is unclear. The CDR3 extends over 11 amino acids. V was cut by 5 bases and J by 6 bases, with 7 bases left in between. Looked up from germline, CDR1 is LGHDT and CDR2 is YNNKEL (reference sequence). CDR3 region: CASSSSSEAFF. The CDR3 nucleotides are TGTGCCAGCAGCTCGTCGTCTGAAGCTTTCTTT.

V and J are TRBV9 and TRBJ2-7; TRBD2 is a possible D gene (5 bases). CDR1 is SGDLS and CDR2 is YYNGEE in the germline V gene. The V and J ends lost 4 bases and 3 bases respectively, with 8 bases between them. CDR3 length equals 12 residues. The CDR3 region has the DNA TGTGCCAGCAGCTCTAGCTTCTACGAGCAGTACTTC. This sequence encodes CASSSSFYEQYF. The variable domain in full, with the rest retrieved from reference TRBV9 and TRBJ2-7, is DSGVTQTPKHLITATGQRVTLRCSPRSGDLSVYWYQQSLDQGLQFLIQYYNGEERAKGNILERFSAQQFPDLHSELNLSSLELGDSALYFCASSSSFYEQYFGPGTRLTVT.

This chain joins TRBV5-1 and TRBJ1-2; D possibly corresponds to TRBD1 (5 bases). This CDR3 is built from 15 residues. V shed 0 bases and J shed 1 base, with 10 bases lying between them. The germline CDR1 and CDR2 sequences are SGHRS and YFSETQ. The CDR3 region is CASSLAAQGNYGYTF. CDR3 coding DNA: TGCGCCAGCAGCTTGGCGGCCCAGGGTAACTATGGCTACACCTTC.

In this sample, this clone turned up once. This chain joins TRBV7-9 and TRBJ1-3; D may be TRBD1 (6 bases). Trimming cost V 4 bases and J 4 bases, with 11 bases left between them. This CDR3 is built from 14 residues. The V gene's germline CDR1 is SEHNR and CDR2 FQNEAQ (reference sequence). CDR3 in amino acids: CASSSGAGGNTIYF. The CDR3 nucleotides read TGTGCCAGCAGCTCAGGGGCCGGGGGAAACACCATATATTTT.

The chain is built from TRBV27 and TRBJ2-7; tentative D call: TRBD2 (6 bases). Germline CDR1 reads MNHEY; CDR2 reads SMNVEV (reference sequence). This CDR3 region has 13 residues. Trimming removed 6 bases from V and 2 bases from J, with 11 bases in between. In DNA, the CDR3 is TGTGCCAGCAGCGGCGGGACCACCTACGAGCAGTACTTC. The encoded protein is CASSGGTTYEQYF.

V usage is TRBV19 and J usage is TRBJ2-3; the D gene is possibly TRBD2 (5 bases). The CDR3 loop spans 16 amino acids. The germline V gene encodes CDR1 LNHDA and CDR2 SQIVND (reference sequence). The V and J ends lost 7 bases and 4 bases respectively, with 21 bases between them. CDR3 DNA sequence: TGTGCCAGTACATTTGATATCTCCGGGAAGGCAGATACGCAGTATTTT. This translates into CASTFDISGKADTQYF. The variable domain in full, with the rest retrieved from reference TRBV19 and TRBJ2-3, is DGGITQSPKYLFRKEGQNVTLSCEQNLNHDAMYWYRQDPGQGLRLIYYSQIVNDFQKGDIAEGYSVSREKKESFPLTVTSAQKNPTAFYLCASTFDISGKADTQYFGPGTRLTVL.

The table lists this clone with a count of one. The V and J genes are TRBV6-4 and TRBJ2-3, with 7 bases that match TRBD2. Per germline, CDR1 MRHNA and CDR2 SNTAGT. V trimming: 4 bases; J trimming: 0 bases; junction bases outside the gene matches: 10. The CDR3 is 17 residues long. The CDR3 region has the DNA TGTGCCAGCAGTGCCCAACCCCCGGGGGGTAGCACAGATACGCAGTATTTT. Amino acids: CASSAQPPGGSTDTQYF.

This chain joins TRBV11-2 and TRBJ2-7; 14 bases are a match to TRBD2. J lost 2 bases, V lost 0 bases, and 9 bases had no gene match. The V gene's germline CDR1 is SGHAT and CDR2 FQNNGV. The CDR3 totals 19 residues. Here the CDR3 DNA reads TGTGCCAGCAGCTTAGATTCGAGACTAGCGGGAGGGTTTCCCTACGAGCAGTACTTC. Translating it yields CASSLDSRLAGGFPYEQYF.

The rearrangement uses TRBV23-1 and TRBJ1-1; weak D call: TRBD1 (6 bases). TRBV23-1 is noted as an ORF with a role that remains uncertain. The CDR3 consists of 16 residues. The ends were cut back, 2 bases at V and 5 bases at J, with 18 bases in the middle. CDR3 bases: TGCGCCAGCAGTCAACCCAGGACAGTGGGGGATACTGAAGCTTTCTTT. Protein: CASSQPRTVGDTEAFF.

This clone appeared once. The chain has TRBV6-6 and TRBJ1-1; 7 bases line up with TRBD1. V lost 10 bases and J lost 1; bases outside the gene matches: 15. Germline-derived CDR1 and CDR2 are MNHNY and SVGAGI (reference sequence). CDR3 length: 16 residues. The CDR3 bases are TGTGCCACCGCCGCTCCGGACAGGCGAGGGAACACTGAAGCTTTCTTT. Residues: CATAAPDRRGNTEAFF.

This clone was counted between two and nine times. In nucleotides, the CDR3 is TGTGCCACCAGTGATGGGGGTCTAGGGACTAGGTCCTACAATGAGCAGTTCTTC. Encoded protein: CATSDGGLGTRSYNEQFF. The chain recombines TRBV24-1 with TRBJ2-1; 8 bases agree with TRBD2. The CDR3 covers 18 residues. V was clipped by 3 bases and J by 1 base; unmatched bases: 10. Germline V gives CDR1 KGHDR, CDR2 SFDVKD.

The chain has TRBV4-1 and TRBJ1-2; 8 nucleotides match TRBD1. V gave up 3 bases and J gave up 0 bases; unmatched junction bases: 9. Germline CDR1 is MGHRA and CDR2 is YSYEKL. The CDR3 covers 17 residues. The CDR3 region has the DNA TGCGCCAGCAGCCAGGGATGGCAGGGGGCAGCTAACTATGGCTACACCTTC. As protein: CASSQGWQGAANYGYTF.

V is TRBV4-1 and J is TRBJ2-7, with D possibly matching TRBD2 (6 bases). V lost 6 bases and J 6 bases, leaving 9 bases between the germline ends. This CDR3 has 11 amino acids. CDR1 and CDR2 from the germline V gene are MGHRA and YSYEKL. The CDR3 protein is CASSKAGEQYF. DNA for the CDR3: TGCGCCAGCAGTAAAGCGGGCGAGCAGTACTTC.

The chain links TRBV7-2 to TRBJ2-3; no clear D. V was cut by 0 bases and J by 2 bases, with 9 bases left in between. The CDR3 totals 15 residues. Germline CDR1 SGHTA, CDR2 FQGNSA. The CDR3 region is CASSLAPAATDTQYF. DNA of the CDR3: TGTGCCAGCAGCTTAGCCCCGGCCGCCACAGATACGCAGTATTTT.

The J gene is TRBJ1-5, the V gene TRBV5-5, with TRBD1 identical over 10 bases. Germline CDR1 reads SGHKS; CDR2 reads YYEKEE (reference sequence). V dropped 4 bases and J dropped 3; count of bases not matched to a gene: 13. The CDR3 is made up of 18 amino acids. The CDR3 loop reads CASSARDRGGVNNQPQHF. The CDR3 region has the DNA TGTGCCAGCAGCGCCCGGGACAGGGGAGGAGTAAACAATCAGCCCCAGCATTTT.

This chain joins TRBV28 and TRBJ1-5; possible D gene TRBD1, 5 bases. The germline V and J ends were trimmed by 5 bases and 2 bases, with 13 bases remaining between them. The CDR3 has 15 residues. Germline V gene lookup returns CDR1 MDHEN and CDR2 SYDVKM. The CDR3 DNA reads TGTGCCAGCAGTCCTCAGGGTAAAGGCAATCAGCCCCAGCATTTT. Translating gives CASSPQGKGNQPQHF.

V is TRBV6-5 and J is TRBJ2-2; D is undetermined. This CDR3 is 12 amino acids long. Germline assignment: CDR1 MNHEY and CDR2 SVGAGI. Trimming shortened V by 6 bases and J by 6 bases, and 8 bases separated the two germline ends. The CDR3 DNA sequence: TGTGCCAGCAGCCCCGAGGCCGGGGAGCTGTTTTTT. Amino acids: CASSPEAGELFF.